The 19 T cell receptor beta chains presented below share a single source sample, sequenced in a study of blood T cells in healthy people across ages. It was with a sample-barcoded 5' primer and a J-beta primer mix that a second PCR of roughly 6 to 12 cycles was run. TCRdb re-derived calls from the 5' RACE reads in MiXCR, one entry per CDR3 protein. The sample includes 630,000 or so distinct CDR3 sequences, less than 35% of them seen just once. The sequencing input was blood. These receptors originate from an elderly woman in good health.

This clonotype was observed many times. The chain recombines TRBV4-1 with TRBJ1-6; D call uncertain. Germline V gene sequence: CDR1 MGHRA, CDR2 YSYEKL. The CDR3 runs 14 residues. V dropped 1 base and J dropped 6 bases, with 7 bases sitting between them. This CDR3 reads CASSQGEGNSPLHF. The DNA of the CDR3 is TGCGCCAGCAGCCAAGGAGAGGGTAATTCACCCCTCCACTTT.

The chain carries TRBV20-1 and TRBJ2-5; no firm D call. V was pared by 5 bases and J by 4 bases, with 14 bases between. The CDR3 has 13 amino acids. Germline V lookup: CDR1 DFQATT, CDR2 SNEGSKA (reference sequence). CDR3 sequence reads: CSACDSSGETQYF. In nucleotides, the CDR3 is TGCAGTGCTTGCGACTCTTCCGGAGAGACCCAGTACTTC.

The rearrangement links TRBV20-1 to TRBJ2-3, with 11 nucleotides matching TRBD2. V shed 3 bases and J 5 bases; nucleotides not matched to a gene: 7. The germline V gene has CDR1 DFQATT and CDR2 SNEGSKA (reference sequence). This CDR3 is 15 amino acids long. DNA of the CDR3: TGCAGTGCTAGGCCCTTTAGCGGGAGGGGAGATACGCAGTATTTT. Translated: CSARPFSGRGDTQYF.

This chain connects TRBV12-3 or TRBV12-4 to TRBJ2-3; D possibly matches TRBD1 or TRBD2 (6 bases each). There are 15 residues in the CDR3. Between the trimmed V and J ends, which lost 2 bases and 5 bases, there was a span of 14 bases. This chain's CDR3 is CASSLLGGEGDTQYF. CDR3 coding DNA: TGTGCCAGCAGTTTATTGGGGGGCGAAGGAGATACGCAGTATTTT.

Note on this clonotype: Possible read error: a much larger clone is one base away. This chain joins TRBV7-2 and TRBJ1-2, with a tentative D call TRBD1 (5 bases). The length of the CDR3 is 14 residues. The V gene's germline CDR1 is SGHTA and CDR2 FQGNSA. Trimming stripped 5 bases from V and 4 bases from J, with 14 bases between. In nucleotides, the CDR3 is TGTGCCAGCAGCCCAGGTCCAGGGTGCTATGGCTACACCTTC. This sequence encodes CASSPGPGCYGYTF.

V and J are TRBV7-3 and TRBJ1-2, with 7 nucleotides matching TRBD1. The ends lost 5 bases at V and 2 bases at J; junction bases unmatched: 11. The CDR3 totals 16 residues. Germline V gives CDR1 SGHTA, CDR2 FQGTGA. The CDR3 region is CASSPSGGRDNYGYTF. In DNA, the CDR3 is TGTGCCAGCAGCCCCTCAGGGGGACGGGACAACTATGGCTACACCTTC.

V is TRBV19 and J is TRBJ1-1; tentative D call: TRBD1 (5 bases). V lost 7 bases, J lost 7 bases, and 16 bases lay in between. The germline gives CDR1 LNHDA, CDR2 SQIVND (reference sequence). This CDR3 contains 13 residues. The CDR3 DNA is TGTGCCAGTAATCAGGGACTTATAGGTGAAGCTTTCTTT. As protein: CASNQGLIGEAFF.

This sequence joins TRBV20-1 and TRBJ2-4; 9 bases match TRBD1. The germline V gene encodes CDR1 DFQATT and CDR2 SNEGSKA (reference sequence). The CDR3 sequence is 14 residues long. The V segment lost 6 bases and the J segment 6 bases; nucleotides outside the gene matches: 9. The CDR3 protein is CSAQTGGLGNIQYF. The CDR3, as DNA: TGCAGTGCGCAAACAGGGGGCTTGGGAAACATTCAGTACTTC.

As to this clonotype: This clone may be a read error of a much larger clone one base away. The rearrangement uses TRBV7-9 and TRBJ2-5; either TRBD1 or TRBD2 may supply D (5 bases each). The CDR3 sequence is 13 residues long. The V end was cut by 8 bases, the J end by 11 bases, with 21 bases between. Looked up from germline, CDR1 is SEHNR and CDR2 is FQNEAQ (reference sequence). The CDR3 DNA is TGTGCCAGCGAGGGCCCGGGGCAGGGTGAGCAGTACTTC. Amino acid sequence: CASEGPGQGEQYF.

This clonotype was detected ten times or more. Sequence at one end of the junction differs from germline and may be a read error. This chain joins TRBV7-7 and TRBJ2-7, with 10 bases lining up with TRBD1. The CDR3 contains 16 residues. Germline assignment: CDR1 SSHAT and CDR2 FNYEAQ (reference sequence). The CDR3 is CASSLTPGQGTYEQYF. CDR3 coding DNA: TGTGCTAGCAGCTTGACCCCGGGACAGGGGACCTACGAGCAGTACTTC.

This clonotype was seen many times. V usage is TRBV5-6 and J usage is TRBJ1-1; 8 bases are shared with TRBD1. J gave up 2 bases and V 4 bases, and 13 bases lay outside the gene matches. The CDR3 has 17 amino acids. Germline loops: CDR1 SGHDT, CDR2 YYEEEE. Written as DNA, the CDR3 is TGTGCCAGCAGCGAGTGGACAGGGCCCACAGGTAACACTGAAGCTTTCTTT. This sequence encodes CASSEWTGPTGNTEAFF.

This clonotype has ten or more counts. The chain is built from TRBV24-1 and TRBJ2-1, with a tentative D call TRBD2 (5 bases). This CDR3 spans 16 amino acids. CDR1 and CDR2 from the germline V gene are KGHDR and SFDVKD. The germline V and J ends were trimmed by 9 bases and 7 bases, with 24 bases remaining between them. CDR3 sequence: CATGLGLDFGRNEQFF. CDR3 DNA: TGTGCCACCGGACTCGGTTTGGACTTTGGGCGGAATGAGCAGTTCTTC.

This clonotype was seen a handful of times. The gene calls are TRBV30 and TRBJ2-2; 12 bases align to TRBD1. The germline CDR1 and CDR2 sequences are GTSNPN and SVGIG (reference sequence). This CDR3 comprises 18 residues. The J segment lost 4 bases and the V segment lost 4 bases, leaving 13 bases of the junction unmatched. The CDR3 DNA follows: TGTGCCTGGAAACCGGGACAGGGGGCGAATCCCCTCACCGGGGAGCTGTTTTTT. Translating it yields CAWKPGQGANPLTGELFF.

This clonotype has a count of ten or more. This may come from a read error, since a much larger clone is one base off. V usage is TRBV12-3 or TRBV12-4 and J usage is TRBJ1-4; tentative D call: TRBD1 (6 bases). The CDR3 covers 13 residues. CDR3 bases: TGTGCCAGCAGTTTATATAGGGGGGAAAAACGGTTTTTT. It yields the protein CASSLYRGEKRFF.

The chain uses TRBV24-1 and TRBJ2-5; TRBD1 might be the D (6 bases). The CDR3 sequence is 16 residues long. Germline CDR1 KGHDR, CDR2 SFDVKD. V lost 3 bases to trimming and J lost 2 bases, with 15 bases between them. The CDR3, as DNA: TGTGCCACCAGTGATGGGCAGGGGCGAGAACAAGAGACCCAGTACTTC. The encoded protein is CATSDGQGREQETQYF.

There are many counts of this clonotype. The chain joins TRBV29-1 to TRBJ1-2; perhaps TRBD1 as D (6 bases). This CDR3 is 12 amino acids long. Germline V gives CDR1 SQVTM, CDR2 ANQGSEA. V was shortened by 0 bases and J by 8 bases, with 10 bases between the two germline ends. CDR3 DNA sequence: TGCAGCGTTGAAGATCAAGGGGGGGGCTACACCTTC. This encodes CSVEDQGGGYTF. Full variable domain (missing parts from reference TRBV29-1 and TRBJ1-2): SAVISQKPSRDICQRGTSLTIQCQVDSQVTMMFWYRQQPGQSLTLIATANQGSEATYESGFVIDKFPISRPNLTFSTLTVSNMSPEDSSIYLCSVEDQGGGYTFGSGTRLTVV.

The rearrangement uses TRBV12-3 or TRBV12-4 and TRBJ1-4; the D is unclear. V lost 7 bases and J lost 5, with 8 bases in between. The CDR3 loop spans 12 amino acids. This chain's CDR3 is CASKTRNEKLFF. As DNA, the CDR3 is TGTGCCAGCAAGACTCGGAATGAAAAACTGTTTTTT.

This clonotype appeared many times. The gene calls are TRBV19 and TRBJ1-2; D is unclear. Germline assignment: CDR1 LNHDA and CDR2 SQIVND (reference sequence). The CDR3 sequence is 15 residues long. V was shortened by 1 base and J by 4 bases, with 13 bases between the two germline ends. The CDR3 DNA follows: TGTGCCAGTAGTATAGGAAAAGGAACGAGCTATGGCTACACCTTC. It codes for CASSIGKGTSYGYTF. The full variable domain, rest sourced from reference TRBV19 and TRBJ1-2, is DGGITQSPKYLFRKEGQNVTLSCEQNLNHDAMYWYRQDPGQGLRLIYYSQIVNDFQKGDIAEGYSVSREKKESFPLTVTSAQKNPTAFYLCASSIGKGTSYGYTFGSGTRLTVV.

This clonotype was recorded many times. This chain connects TRBV7-3 to TRBJ1-2, with 8 bases that match TRBD1. Germline CDR1 reads SGHTA; CDR2 reads FQGTGA. This CDR3 has 15 amino acids. J gave up 6 bases and V 1 base, and 7 bases lay outside the gene matches. CDR3 sequence: CASSLIGQGSDGYTF. In nucleotides, the CDR3 is TGTGCCAGCAGCTTAATCGGACAGGGTTCCGATGGCTACACCTTC.